The following is a T cell receptor (beta chain) sequence with its context. Its antigen remains undetermined. Base quality data are lacking; no much larger clone is found one base away. Libraries of naive CD8 T cells were built from anywhere between roughly 17,000 and 1,000,000 sorted cells, with 10%, 30% or 50% of the purified RNA used. Naive CD8 T cells were FACS-sorted as CD8+CD4-CCR7+CD45RA+ on a BD FACSAria II into RLT Plus buffer. Under 11 TCR copies' worth of Jurkat RNA were spiked into roughly 19,000-1,000,000 naive CD8 T cell samples to test detection sensitivity. CD8 T cells were enriched using RosetteSep CD8+ T Cell Enrichment Cocktail and Ficoll-Paque, and the enriched cells then underwent ACK red cell lysis. Library creation used PCR. Sequencing was carried out with an Illumina HiSeq 4000. Bulk TCR libraries were prepared as previously described, using TCR primers listed in Table S5. Total RNA was purified with the Qiagen AllPrep DNA/RNA kit. Before any analysis, reads coming from multiple sequencing runs of the same library were combined into one pool. In the paper's pipeline: Reads were retained only if the reads had an exact TCR constant sequence, and the retained reads were trimmed to 150 nt and grouped according to their 12-nt molecular barcodes. Within each barcode group, reads were sub-clustered at a 15% Levenshtein threshold, and quality-weighted consensus sequences were built per RNA molecule. Non-functional sequences were removed, as were lower-count sequences one edit away from another. Barcode sub-clusters with fewer than 20% of the maximum read count were removed, based on fitting two negative binomial distributions. TCRdb itself trimmed the public reads at Q25 with fastp, ran MiXCR and retained productive beta chains. CDR3 protein duplicates are merged, each entry listing the most common genes and DNA. None of the V and J calls come from the authors' own analysis; TCRdb made them. The sample contains around 460,000 distinct CDR3 sequences, 20% to 25% of them found a single time. The ten largest make up about 0.8% of the sample.

This record belongs to a study of molecular identifiers for immune sequencing clone quantification (dated by TCRdb to about 2018). About the investigation overall: For a replicate experiment, RNA from about 21,000 or 97,000 naive CD8 T cells was divided into five aliquots, of which four were sequenced. The study was a methods study using CD8 T cells to benchmark molecular-identifier clustering-based TCR repertoire sequencing (MIDCIRS) and TCR RNA copy counting. Results and caveats for the whole study, not just this receptor: The naive libraries included spiked-in Jurkat TCR RNA (about 11 copies' worth), and this RNA is not part of the donor repertoire. When barcode sub-clustering was left out, chimeric consensus sequences inflated TCR diversity, with chimeras reaching as high as 47%. Spiked-in Jurkat TCR RNA equivalent to a single cell was reported to be detectable even among approximately 900,000 naive CD8 T cells. In CMV-specific effector cells, over 99% of molecules were held by clones above 20 RNA copies, whereas under 1% of molecules were held by such clones in naive cells. Modeling estimated about three recovered TCR RNA copies per cell, compared with about 10 by digital PCR, which implies about 32% capture efficiency. The sizes of highly expanded clones could end up underestimated when identical TCR molecules share a barcode.

CDR1 and CDR2 were assigned from the germline V gene as SGHRS and YFSETQ. Taken from cysteine to phenylalanine, the CDR3 has 15 residues. Kept here is only the CDR3 DNA, which spans 45 bases and is read in frame from base 1. V is cut by 9 bases and J by 0 bases, and the space between the germline ends is 15 bases. The chain is made from TRBV5-1 and TRBJ1-4; the D gene identity is not certain. The material sequenced was naive CD8+ T cells from blood, with Jurkat cell RNA spiked in. The cell subset or site label for this specimen denotes: FACS-sorted CD8+CD4-CCR7+CD45RA+ naive T cells. This TCR derives from a human donor in good health. Some libraries in this study had Jurkat cell RNA spiked in. The bases read TGCGCCACTTGTCGGACGGACGCAACTAATGAAAAACTGTTTTTT. It codes for CATCRTDATNEKLFF.